The clone carrying this T cell receptor beta chain has a handful of counts. Its antigen remains unknown. This record belongs to a study of T-cell reconstitution after alpha-beta-depleted transplantation in children. Overall study findings and caveats: The study traced high day-60 TCRbeta diversity in some patients to surviving recipient T cells and thymic progenitors. T-cell numbers and diversity one year post-transplant derived largely from freshly generated T cells. Roughly two months post-transplant, alpha-beta T cells reportedly originated from several hundred graft clones that had expanded.

Molecular barcoding with unique molecular identifiers was used for the TCRbeta library. TCRdb reprocessed the PCR reads via MiXCR and lists one record per CDR3 protein. This table has hundreds of thousands of distinct CDR3 sequences, roughly 13% appearing once. The germline V gene encodes CDR1 DFQATT and CDR2 SNEGSKA (reference sequence). There are 16 residues in the CDR3. Trimming pared 1 base from V and 2 bases from J, leaving 18 bases between. The sequence came from a male patient aged 10 to 17 who had a stem cell transplant for acute myeloid leukemia, so the T cells may come from the graft donor. The chain employs TRBV20-1 and TRBJ2-7; D may be TRBD2 (6 bases). Sequencing used PBMCs, mostly from graft donor cells, obtained 360 days after TCRalphabeta/CD19-depleted stem cell transplant. The CDR3 coding sequence is TGCAGTGCTAGAGGAAGCGGGCTAGCCTCGACCTACGAGCAGTACTTC. This sequence encodes CSARGSGLASTYEQYF.